Below are 17 T cell receptor beta chains sequenced from a single sample in a study of Graves' ophthalmopathy and Graves' hyperthyroidism. Amplification from RNA transcripts yielded the TCR beta CDR3 regions. Second-round multiplex PCR came after first-round RT-PCR with HTBI primers. TCRdb re-called the multiplex PCR reads through MiXCR, storing one row per CDR3 protein. Of approximately 540,000 distinct CDR3 sequences in the sample, roughly 40% were seen once. Sequencing was done on a sample of peripheral blood or thyroid tissue (not recorded which). These TCRs come from an adult man with Graves' hyperthyroidism.

This clonotype was counted at least ten times. V and J are TRBV2 and TRBJ2-7, with a tentative D call TRBD2 (6 bases). CDR1 SNHLY and CDR2 FYNNEI come from the germline V gene. The V end was cut by 1 base, the J end by 11 bases, with 9 bases between. The CDR3 covers 11 residues. The CDR3 coding sequence is TGTGCCAGCAGTGAAGGGGGCGGGAAGTACTTC. Translated: CASSEGGGKYF.

This clonotype was observed many times. The genes are TRBV29-1 and TRBJ2-5, with TRBD1 identical over 7 bases. Germline V lookup: CDR1 SQVTM, CDR2 ANQGSEA. This CDR3 is built from 13 residues. The ends lost 4 bases at V and 3 bases at J; junction bases unmatched: 5. The CDR3: CSVVPGQKETQYF. The CDR3 DNA is TGCAGCGTTGTCCCGGGACAGAAAGAGACCCAGTACTTC. Using reference TRBV29-1 and TRBJ2-5 for the parts outside the CDR3, the full variable domain is SAVISQKPSRDICQRGTSLTIQCQVDSQVTMMFWYRQQPGQSLTLIATANQGSEATYESGFVIDKFPISRPNLTFSTLTVSNMSPEDSSIYLCSVVPGQKETQYFGPGTRLLVL.

V usage is TRBV24-1 and J usage is TRBJ1-2; D may be TRBD1 (6 bases). The CDR3 loop spans 17 amino acids. V lost 3 bases and J 12 bases, leaving 28 bases between the germline ends. Germline V CDR1 and CDR2: KGHDR, SFDVKD. CDR3 DNA: TGTGCCACCAGTGATGTGGAAAAGACAGGTCACCTCGGGGGCCACACCTTC. Translated: CATSDVEKTGHLGGHTF.

The CDR3 here is CASSNRVGQETQHF. The CDR3 DNA reads as TGTGCCAGCAGTAACAGGGTGGGACAAGAGACCCAGCATTTT. The rearrangement uses TRBV2 and TRBJ1-5, with a possible D match to TRBD1 (6 bases). CDR1 is SNHLY, CDR2 FYNNEI, per germline. This CDR3 spans 14 amino acids. The V end lost 5 bases, the J end lost 11 bases, and 19 bases lay between the germline ends.

The CDR3 here is CATSSARRQGAYEQYF. The CDR3 nucleotides read TGTGCCACCAGCAGTGCTAGGAGGCAGGGGGCCTACGAGCAGTACTTC. J is TRBJ2-7 and V is TRBV15, with 7 bases matching TRBD1. Germline V gene data show CDR1 as LNHNV and CDR2 as YYDKDF (reference sequence). The junction had 10 bases not matched to a gene; V was cut back by 3 bases and J by 2 bases. The CDR3 loop spans 16 amino acids.

Turning to this clonotype: A clone one base away is much larger, so this may be a read error. This chain uses TRBV7-8 with TRBJ2-5; 11 positions match TRBD2. This CDR3 region has 20 residues. Per the germline V gene, CDR1 is SGHVS and CDR2 is FQNEAQ. After removal of 0 bases from V and 4 bases from J, the junction contained 16 bases not matched to a gene. The CDR3 region is CASSLARLAGGLKAVETQYF. The DNA of the CDR3 is TGTGCCAGCAGCTTAGCGAGGCTAGCGGGAGGTCTCAAAGCGGTAGAGACCCAGTACTTC. Full variable domain (rest looked up from reference TRBV7-8 and TRBJ2-5): GAGVSQSPRYKVAKRGQDVALRCDPISGHVSLFWYQQALGQGPEFLTYFQNEAQLDKSGLPSDRFFAERPEGSVSTLKIQRTQQEDSAVYLCASSLARLAGGLKAVETQYFGPGTRLLVL.

This clonotype has ten or more counts. The V call is TRBV7-8, the J call TRBJ1-5; TRBD1 is a possible D gene (5 bases). The V end was cut by 1 base, the J end by 0 bases, with 10 bases between. Looked up from germline, CDR1 is SGHVS and CDR2 is FQNEAQ. The CDR3 extends over 16 amino acids. The CDR3 region has the DNA TGTGCCAGCAGCTTAGGGGGGGTTTATAGCAATCAGCCCCAGCATTTT. Translation gives CASSLGGVYSNQPQHF.

This clonotype was observed at least ten times. CDR3 sequence reads: CASSVVRDSDEQYF. The CDR3 region has the DNA TGTGCCAGCAGTGTAGTGAGGGATTCAGACGAGCAGTACTTC. The rearrangement joins TRBV6-1 to TRBJ2-7, with D perhaps matching TRBD2 (5 bases). CDR1 and CDR2 (germline): MNHNS, SASEGT. The CDR3 runs to 14 residues. Trimming removed 4 bases from V and 5 bases from J, with 15 bases in between.

This clonotype appeared a few times. The chain recombines TRBV28 with TRBJ2-7, with TRBD1 matching over 7 bases. The CDR3 loop spans 14 amino acids. Trimming removed 5 bases from V and 2 bases from J; junction bases left unmatched: 6. The germline CDR1 and CDR2 sequences are MDHEN and SYDVKM. CDR3 coding DNA: TGTGCCAGCAGTGGGACAGTTCCGCCCTACGAGCAGTACTTC. Its translation: CASSGTVPPYEQYF.

This clonotype was picked up many times. The chain recombines TRBV28 with TRBJ2-7; D is unresolved. The ends were cut back, 9 bases at V and 1 base at J, with 4 bases in the middle. CDR3 size: 10 residues. CDR1 is MDHEN, CDR2 SYDVKM, per germline. The CDR3 nucleotides are TGTGCCAGTGGGTCCTACGAGCAGTACTTC. This encodes CASGSYEQYF.

Worth noting for this clonotype: A single base separates this from a much larger clone, so it may be a read error. The V gene is TRBV5-1, the J gene TRBJ2-7; TRBD1 is a possible D gene (5 bases). The CDR3 loop spans 13 amino acids. Germline lookup yields CDR1 SGHRS and CDR2 YFSETQ. In DNA form, the CDR3 reads TGCGTCAGCAGGGAAAGGGGCGGAAGCGAGCAGTACTTC. Translated, it gives CVSRERGGSEQYF.

This rearrangement joins TRBV20-1 to TRBJ1-2, with 11 nucleotides matching TRBD1. Germline lookup yields CDR1 DFQATT and CDR2 SNEGSKA (reference sequence). With V trimmed by 5 bases and J by 7 bases, 3 bases remained unmatched. The CDR3 length is 12 residues. The chain's CDR3 is CSAGDRGVGYTF. The DNA for the CDR3 is TGCAGTGCTGGGGACAGGGGGGTTGGCTACACCTTC.

V gene TRBV9 combines with J gene TRBJ2-7; tentatively, D is TRBD2 (6 bases). In germline, CDR1 is SGDLS, CDR2 YYNGEE. V lost 5 bases and J lost 1, with 13 bases in between. CDR3 length equals 14 residues. The CDR3 region is CASSKGLSSYEQYF. The CDR3 coding sequence is TGTGCCAGCAGTAAGGGACTCTCATCCTACGAGCAGTACTTC.

This chain uses TRBV5-4 with TRBJ1-6; D remains ambiguous. CDR3 length: 17 amino acids. The ends were cut back, 2 bases at V and 7 bases at J, with 19 bases in the middle. CDR1 and CDR2 (germline): SGHNT, YYREEE (reference sequence). The chain's CDR3 is CASSFTSGGLGNSPLHF. The DNA for the CDR3 is TGTGCCAGCAGCTTTACGTCTGGAGGGTTGGGCAATTCACCCCTCCACTTT.

In regard to this clonotype: The germline gene is not matched at one end of the junction; a read error may be the cause. This rearrangement joins TRBV25-1 to TRBJ1-4; TRBD1 aligns across 10 bases. CDR3 length: 16 amino acids. The V gene's germline CDR1 is MGHDK and CDR2 SYGVNS. The CDR3 spells CANSSPPGTGEEKLFF. Written as DNA, the CDR3 is TGTGCCAACAGTTCCCCCCCCGGGACAGGGGAAGAAAAACTGTTTTTT.

Notes on this clonotype: Germline and junction disagree at one end, which may indicate a read error. The chain has TRBV7-6 and TRBJ1-4; the D is unclear. Per the germline V gene, CDR1 is SGHVS and CDR2 is FNYEAQ. The CDR3 consists of 16 residues. CDR3 in amino acids: CASSPRGSATNDKLFF. The CDR3 DNA sequence: TGTGCCAGCAGCCCCCGAGGGTCAGCAACTAATGATAAACTGTTTTTT. Using reference TRBV7-6 and TRBJ1-4 for the parts outside the CDR3, the full variable domain is GAGVSQSPRYKVTKRGQDVALRCDPISGHVSLYWYRQALGQGPEFLTYFNYEAQQDKSGLPNDRFSAERPEGSISTLTIQRTEQRDSAMYRCASSPRGSATNDKLFFGSGTQLSVL.

This clonotype was counted at least ten times. The rearrangement links TRBV9 to TRBJ1-2, with D uncertain. The V end lost 0 bases, the J end lost 7 bases, and 19 bases lay between the germline ends. Germline V CDR1 and CDR2: SGDLS, YYNGEE. This CDR3 is 16 amino acids long. The CDR3 loop is CASSVGPPGEWRGYTF. CDR3 sequence (DNA): TGTGCCAGCAGCGTAGGCCCCCCAGGTGAATGGCGTGGCTACACCTTC.